Each of the 12 T cell receptor beta chains below was sequenced from the same sample in a study of Graves' ophthalmopathy and Graves' hyperthyroidism. Researchers took RNA transcripts and amplified TCR beta CDR3 regions from them. The authors performed first-round RT-PCR with HTBI primers and then a second-round multiplex PCR. From the multiplex PCR reads, TCRdb called clonotypes with MiXCR, one entry per CDR3 protein. Among approximately 700,000 distinct CDR3 sequences, roughly 40% were seen once, and the ten largest hold 40% to 55%. Sequenced input: peripheral blood. Receptors originate from an adult man with Graves' ophthalmopathy.

This clonotype has a handful of counts. The rearrangement uses TRBV4-2 and TRBJ1-6; D perhaps matches TRBD1 (6 bases). This CDR3 contains 17 residues. The germline V gene has CDR1 LGHNA and CDR2 YNFKEQ. V lost 0 bases and J lost 8, with 17 bases in between. In DNA form, the CDR3 reads TGTGCCAGCAGCCAAGAGGTCCTAGCAGGGGACCATTCACCCCTCCACTTT. It is translated as CASSQEVLAGDHSPLHF.

Note on this clonotype: A much larger clone lies a single base off, so this may be a read error. The rearrangement uses TRBV7-9 and TRBJ1-6; no firm D call. Trimming shortened V by 1 base and J by 9 bases, and 13 bases separated the two germline ends. The length of the CDR3 is 15 residues. CDR1 SEHNR and CDR2 FQNEAQ come from the germline V gene (reference sequence). As DNA, the CDR3 is TGTGCCAGCAGCTTAGGGTCCTCCGCGGCTTCACCCCTCCACTTT. Translating gives CASSLGSSAASPLHF.

This clonotype was detected many times. This chain connects TRBV24-1 to TRBJ1-4; D remains ambiguous. Looked up from germline, CDR1 is KGHDR and CDR2 is SFDVKD. The CDR3 is made up of 13 amino acids. The V end lost 7 bases, the J end lost 3 bases, and 8 bases lay between the germline ends. The CDR3 region has the DNA TGTGCCACCAGGAGGAAACCTAATGAAAAACTGTTTTTT. It is translated as CATRRKPNEKLFF.

This clonotype was seen many times. The CDR3, as DNA: TGTGCCAGTACCGGGACAGGGGATGAAAAACTGTTTTTT. It codes for CASTGTGDEKLFF. The gene calls are TRBV6-5 and TRBJ1-4, with 10 bases fitting TRBD1. Per germline, CDR1 MNHEY and CDR2 SVGAGI. The length of the CDR3 is 13 residues. Germline trimming cut 9 bases from V and 6 bases from J; bases unmatched to any gene: 4.

This clonotype was observed at least ten times. The chain carries TRBV7-2 and TRBJ1-1; tentative D call: TRBD1 (5 bases). This CDR3 contains 15 residues. Germline loops: CDR1 SGHTA, CDR2 FQGNSA. Trimming stripped 8 bases from V and 3 bases from J, with 19 bases between. CDR3 DNA sequence: TGTGCCAGCCAACCAGTACCGACAGTTGACACTGAAGCTTTCTTT. This gives the protein CASQPVPTVDTEAFF. The full variable domain, its missing parts supplied by reference TRBV7-2 and TRBJ1-1, is GAGVSQSPSNKVTEKGKDVELRCDPISGHTALYWYRQSLGQGLEFLIYFQGNSAPDKSGLPSDRFSAERTGGSVSTLTIQRTQQEDSAVYLCASQPVPTVDTEAFFGQGTRLTVV.

Worth noting for this clonotype: The junction does not match germline at one end; this may be a read error. The chain carries TRBV10-3 and TRBJ1-2, with 8 bases lining up with TRBD1. CDR3 length equals 14 residues. Germline CDR1 ENHRY, CDR2 SYGVKD. As DNA, the CDR3 is TGTGCCAGCAGTCCTCAGGGGGCTAGAGATGGCTACACCTTC. Translation gives CASSPQGARDGYTF.

The CDR3 bases are TGTGCCAGTAGTACCCCCCTCCACTTT. The encoded protein is CASSTPLHF. V gene TRBV19 combines with J gene TRBJ1-6; D gene unclear. CDR3 length equals 9 residues. V gave up 4 bases and J gave up 13 bases, with 2 bases separating them. From germline, CDR1 is LNHDA and CDR2 SQIVND (reference sequence).

This chain links TRBV7-9 with TRBJ1-6, with 9 bases fitting TRBD1. The CDR3 is made up of 15 amino acids. V shed 7 bases and J 8 bases; nucleotides not matched to a gene: 9. Germline V gene lookup returns CDR1 SEHNR and CDR2 FQNEAQ (reference sequence). The DNA for the CDR3 is TGTGCCAGCAACTCGGGGACAGGGCTTCATTCACCCCTCCACTTT. This gives the protein CASNSGTGLHSPLHF.

This rearrangement joins TRBV5-1 to TRBJ1-1; the D is unclear. This CDR3 is built from 17 residues. Germline CDR1 and CDR2: SGHRS and YFSETQ. Trimming stripped 6 bases from V and 0 bases from J, with 21 bases between. In nucleotides, the CDR3 is TGCGCCAGCAACCCGGGGTGGGGTACTCGAATGAACACTGAAGCTTTCTTT. It encodes CASNPGWGTRMNTEAFF. The full variable domain, in which reference TRBV5-1 and TRBJ1-1 provide the parts outside the CDR3, is KAGVTQTPRYLIKTRGQQVTLSCSPISGHRSVSWYQQTPGQGLQFLFEYFSETQRNKGNFPGRFSGRQFSNSRSEMNVSTLELGDSALYLCASNPGWGTRMNTEAFFGQGTRLTVV.

This clonotype was seen a few times. The J gene is TRBJ1-3, the V gene TRBV7-2; TRBD1 aligns across 8 bases. The J segment lost 0 bases and the V segment lost 9 bases, leaving 4 bases of the junction unmatched. Germline V gene data show CDR1 as SGHTA and CDR2 as FQGNSA. The CDR3 sequence is 14 residues long. The chain's CDR3 is CASTDRGSGNTIYF. The CDR3 DNA follows: TGTGCCAGTACCGACAGGGGCTCTGGAAACACCATATATTTT.

The rearrangement uses TRBV15 and TRBJ2-5, with 8 bases lining up with TRBD2. This CDR3 is built from 15 residues. After removal of 7 bases from V and 4 bases from J, the junction contained 11 bases not matched to a gene. Germline lookup yields CDR1 LNHNV and CDR2 YYDKDF (reference sequence). CDR3 sequence reads: CATTPRRGARETQYF. Written as DNA, the CDR3 is TGTGCCACCACCCCCCGGCGGGGGGCAAGAGAGACCCAGTACTTC.

A remark on this clonotype: Germline and junction disagree at one end, which may indicate a read error. This chain joins TRBV5-4 and TRBJ2-5; the match to TRBD2 covers 14 bases. The length of the CDR3 is 17 residues. Germline V lookup: CDR1 SGHNT, CDR2 YYREEE (reference sequence). The CDR3 protein is CASSLAGLAGGGETQYF. In DNA, the CDR3 is TGCGCCAGCAGCTTGGCAGGACTAGCGGGAGGAGGGGAGACCCAGTACTTC.